This TCR beta chain derives from a study of human thymus T cells. Study observations and caveats: Thymic as well as blood repertoires seemed to favor certain V and J genes unevenly. Unrelated individuals had highly overlapping thymic repertoires, as reported in related research.

In its sample, this clone was seen once. As yet, its antigen is unknown. Trimming took off 5 bases at V and 8 bases at J, with 21 bases between the two ends. This CDR3 has 15 amino acids. The germline V gene has CDR1 SGHTA and CDR2 FQGNSA. Generated by immunoSEQ multiplex PCR, the TCRdb table keeps only in-frame clones and is missing some. The sample holds about 120,000 clones, around 94% seen once. Resections obtained during corrective heart surgery supplied the thymus tissue. Each of the donors was a healthy Finnish infant who was undergoing open corrective cardiac surgery for congenital heart defects.

V and J are TRBV7-2 and TRBJ1-2, with D hard to call. Sequences were obtained from thymus tissue. The receptor was isolated from a boy under three years old with a congenital heart defect but otherwise immunologically healthy. CDR3 residues: CASSDLNRVNQGYTF. CDR3 DNA: TGTGCCAGCAGCGACCTCAACCGGGTCAACCAGGGCTACACCTTC.